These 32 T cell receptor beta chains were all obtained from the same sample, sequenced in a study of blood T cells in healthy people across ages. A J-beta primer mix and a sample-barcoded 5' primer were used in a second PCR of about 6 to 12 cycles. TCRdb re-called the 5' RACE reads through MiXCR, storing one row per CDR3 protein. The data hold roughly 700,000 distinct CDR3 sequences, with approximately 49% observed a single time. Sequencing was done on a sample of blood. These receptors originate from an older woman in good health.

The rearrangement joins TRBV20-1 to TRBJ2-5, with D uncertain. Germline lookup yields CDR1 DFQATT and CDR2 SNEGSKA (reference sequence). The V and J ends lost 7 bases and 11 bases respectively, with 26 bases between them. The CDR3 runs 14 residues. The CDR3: CSGNSEFSYNEQYF. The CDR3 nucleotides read TGCAGTGGAAACTCGGAGTTCTCCTACAATGAGCAGTACTTC.

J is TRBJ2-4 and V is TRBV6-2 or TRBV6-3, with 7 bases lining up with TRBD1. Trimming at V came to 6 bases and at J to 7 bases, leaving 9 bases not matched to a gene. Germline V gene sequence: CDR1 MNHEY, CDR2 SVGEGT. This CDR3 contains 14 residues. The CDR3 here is CASRSTGDRNIQYF. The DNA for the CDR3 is TGTGCCAGCAGGTCAACAGGGGATCGGAACATTCAGTACTTC.

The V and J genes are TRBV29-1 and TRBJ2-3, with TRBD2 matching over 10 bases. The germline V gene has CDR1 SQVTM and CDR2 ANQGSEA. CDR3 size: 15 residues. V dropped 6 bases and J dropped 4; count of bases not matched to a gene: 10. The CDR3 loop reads CSVRGTSDGSDTQYF. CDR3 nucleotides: TGCAGCGTCCGAGGGACTAGCGACGGGTCAGATACGCAGTATTTT.

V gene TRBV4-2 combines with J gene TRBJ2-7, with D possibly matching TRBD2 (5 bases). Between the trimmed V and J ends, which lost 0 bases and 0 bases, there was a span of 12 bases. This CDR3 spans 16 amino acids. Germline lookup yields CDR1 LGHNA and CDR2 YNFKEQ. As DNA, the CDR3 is TGTGCCAGCAGCCAAGATTTGGTGAGCGGCTCCTACGAGCAGTACTTC. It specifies CASSQDLVSGSYEQYF.

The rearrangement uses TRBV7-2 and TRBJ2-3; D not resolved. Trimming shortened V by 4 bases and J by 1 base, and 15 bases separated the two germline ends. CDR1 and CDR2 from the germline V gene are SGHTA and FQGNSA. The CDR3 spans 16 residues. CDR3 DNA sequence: TGTGCCAGCAGCTCGATGGCTTATGTCCGCACAGATACGCAGTATTTT. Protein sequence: CASSSMAYVRTDTQYF.

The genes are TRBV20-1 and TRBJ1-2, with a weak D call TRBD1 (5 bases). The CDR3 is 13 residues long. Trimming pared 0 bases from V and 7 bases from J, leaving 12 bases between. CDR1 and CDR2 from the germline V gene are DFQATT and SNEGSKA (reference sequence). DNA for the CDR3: TGCAGTGCTAGAGATGCCGGGGCGCGTGGCTACACCTTC. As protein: CSARDAGARGYTF.

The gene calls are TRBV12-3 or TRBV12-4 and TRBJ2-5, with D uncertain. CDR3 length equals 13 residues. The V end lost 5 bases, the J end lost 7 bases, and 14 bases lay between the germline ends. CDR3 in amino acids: CASSRGGSWTQYF. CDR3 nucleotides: TGTGCCAGCAGTCGTGGCGGTTCATGGACCCAGTACTTC.

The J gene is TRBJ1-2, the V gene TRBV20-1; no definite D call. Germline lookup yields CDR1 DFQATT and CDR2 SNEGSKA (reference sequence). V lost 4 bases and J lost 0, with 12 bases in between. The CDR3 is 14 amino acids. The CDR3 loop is CSATFPKANYGYTF. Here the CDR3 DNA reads TGCAGTGCTACTTTCCCCAAGGCTAACTATGGCTACACCTTC.

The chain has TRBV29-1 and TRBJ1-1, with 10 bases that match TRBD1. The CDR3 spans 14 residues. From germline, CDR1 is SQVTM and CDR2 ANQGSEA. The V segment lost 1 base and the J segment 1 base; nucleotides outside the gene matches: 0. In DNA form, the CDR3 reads TGCAGCGTTGAAGGACAGGGGGCGAACACTGAAGCTTTCTTT. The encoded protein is CSVEGQGANTEAFF.

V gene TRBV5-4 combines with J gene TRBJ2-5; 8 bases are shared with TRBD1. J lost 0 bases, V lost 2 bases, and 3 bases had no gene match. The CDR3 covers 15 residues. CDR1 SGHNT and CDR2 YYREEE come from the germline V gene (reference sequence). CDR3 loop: CASSFGQGNQETQYF. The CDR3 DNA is TGTGCCAGCAGCTTCGGACAGGGTAACCAAGAGACCCAGTACTTC.

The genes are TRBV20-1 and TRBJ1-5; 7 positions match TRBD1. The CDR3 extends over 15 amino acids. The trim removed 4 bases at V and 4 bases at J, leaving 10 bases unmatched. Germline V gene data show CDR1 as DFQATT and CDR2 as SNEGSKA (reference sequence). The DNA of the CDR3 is TGCAGTGCTAAGATCGACAGGGAATTGAATCAGCCCCAGCATTTT. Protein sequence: CSAKIDRELNQPQHF.

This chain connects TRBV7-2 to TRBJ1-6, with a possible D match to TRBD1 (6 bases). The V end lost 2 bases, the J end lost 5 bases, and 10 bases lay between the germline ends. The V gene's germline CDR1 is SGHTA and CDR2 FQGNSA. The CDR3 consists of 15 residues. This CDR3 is CASSLLGGDNSPLHF. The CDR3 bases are TGTGCCAGCAGCTTATTAGGGGGTGATAATTCACCCCTCCACTTT.

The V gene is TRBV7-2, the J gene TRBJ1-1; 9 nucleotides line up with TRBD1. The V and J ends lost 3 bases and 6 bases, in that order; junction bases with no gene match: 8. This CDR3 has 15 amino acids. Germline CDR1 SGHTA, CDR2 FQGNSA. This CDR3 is CASSLRQGESPEAFF. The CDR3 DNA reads TGTGCCAGCAGCTTGAGACAGGGGGAAAGCCCTGAAGCTTTCTTT.

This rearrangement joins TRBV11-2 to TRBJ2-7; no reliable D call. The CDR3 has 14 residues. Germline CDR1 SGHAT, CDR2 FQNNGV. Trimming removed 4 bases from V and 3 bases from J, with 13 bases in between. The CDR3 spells CASSSGTNFYEQYF. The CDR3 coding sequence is TGTGCCAGCAGCTCCGGTACGAATTTCTACGAGCAGTACTTC. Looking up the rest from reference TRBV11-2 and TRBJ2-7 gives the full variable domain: EAGVAQSPRYKIIEKRQSVAFWCNPISGHATLYWYQQILGQGPKLLIQFQNNGVVDDSQLPKDRFSAERLKGVDSTLKIQPAKLEDSAVYLCASSSGTNFYEQYFGPGTRLTVT.

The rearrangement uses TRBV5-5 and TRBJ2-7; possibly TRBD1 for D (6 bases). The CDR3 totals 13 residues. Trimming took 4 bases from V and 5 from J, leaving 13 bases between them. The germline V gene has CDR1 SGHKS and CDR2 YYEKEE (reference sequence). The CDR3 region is CASSKQGANEQYF. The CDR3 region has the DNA TGTGCCAGCAGCAAACAGGGAGCCAACGAGCAGTACTTC.

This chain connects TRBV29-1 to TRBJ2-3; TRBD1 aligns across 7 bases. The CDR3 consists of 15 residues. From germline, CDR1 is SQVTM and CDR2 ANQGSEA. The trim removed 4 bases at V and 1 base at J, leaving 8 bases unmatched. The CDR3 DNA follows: TGCAGCGTTGCCCCTGACAGGGCCCGCACAGATACGCAGTATTTT. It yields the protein CSVAPDRARTDTQYF.

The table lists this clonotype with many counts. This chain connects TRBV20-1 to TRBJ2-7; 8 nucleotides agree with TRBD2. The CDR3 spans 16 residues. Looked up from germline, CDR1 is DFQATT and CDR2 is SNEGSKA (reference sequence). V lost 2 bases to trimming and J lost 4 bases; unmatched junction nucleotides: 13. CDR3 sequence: CSARYRRAGAGYEQYF. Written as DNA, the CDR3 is TGCAGTGCTAGATACCGACGAGCGGGAGCTGGGTACGAGCAGTACTTC.

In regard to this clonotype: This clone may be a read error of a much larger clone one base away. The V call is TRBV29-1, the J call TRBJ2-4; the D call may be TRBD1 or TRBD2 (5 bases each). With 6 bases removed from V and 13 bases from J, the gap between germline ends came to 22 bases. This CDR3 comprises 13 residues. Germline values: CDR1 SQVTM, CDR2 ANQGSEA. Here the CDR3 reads CSVDGLGEEAQYF. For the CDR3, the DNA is TGCAGCGTCGACGGACTGGGGGAAGAGGCCCAGTACTTC.

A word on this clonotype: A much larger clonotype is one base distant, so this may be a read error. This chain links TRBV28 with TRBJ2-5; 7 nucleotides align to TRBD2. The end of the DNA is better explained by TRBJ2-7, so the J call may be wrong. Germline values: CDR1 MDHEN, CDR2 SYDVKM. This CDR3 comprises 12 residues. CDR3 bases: TGTGCCAGCACCGGCGGGGGCTACGAGCAGTACTTC. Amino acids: CASTGGGYEQYF.

The CDR3 here is CASSEQAYGTQYF. The CDR3 DNA sequence: TGTGCCAGCAGTGAACAGGCCTACGGGACCCAGTACTTC. This sequence joins TRBV6-4 and TRBJ2-5, with D possibly matching TRBD1 (5 bases). Germline CDR1 is MRHNA and CDR2 is SNTAGT. The V end lost 3 bases, the J end lost 7 bases, and 12 bases lay between the germline ends. The length of the CDR3 is 13 residues.

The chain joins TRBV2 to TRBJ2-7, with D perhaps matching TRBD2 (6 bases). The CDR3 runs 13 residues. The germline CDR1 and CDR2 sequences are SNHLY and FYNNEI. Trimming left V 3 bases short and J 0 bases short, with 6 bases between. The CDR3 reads CASSDGGSYEQYF. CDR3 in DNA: TGTGCCAGCAGTGACGGGGGCTCCTACGAGCAGTACTTC. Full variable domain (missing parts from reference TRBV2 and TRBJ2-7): EPEVTQTPSHQVTQMGQEVILRCVPISNHLYFYWYRQILGQKVEFLVSFYNNEISEKSEIFDDQFSVERPDGSNFTLKIRSTKLEDSAMYFCASSDGGSYEQYFGPGTRLTVT.

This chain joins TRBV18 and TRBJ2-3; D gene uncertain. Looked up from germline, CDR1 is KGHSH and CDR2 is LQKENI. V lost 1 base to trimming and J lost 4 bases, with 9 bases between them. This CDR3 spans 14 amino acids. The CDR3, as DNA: TGTGCCAGCTCACCACTGGATTCGGCAGATACGCAGTATTTT. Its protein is CASSPLDSADTQYF.

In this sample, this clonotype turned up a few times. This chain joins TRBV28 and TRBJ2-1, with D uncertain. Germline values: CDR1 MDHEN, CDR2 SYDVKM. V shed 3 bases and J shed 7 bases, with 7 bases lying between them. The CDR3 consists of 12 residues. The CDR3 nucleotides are TGTGCCAGCAGTTTTTCCCCGAATGAGCAGTTCTTC. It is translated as CASSFSPNEQFF.

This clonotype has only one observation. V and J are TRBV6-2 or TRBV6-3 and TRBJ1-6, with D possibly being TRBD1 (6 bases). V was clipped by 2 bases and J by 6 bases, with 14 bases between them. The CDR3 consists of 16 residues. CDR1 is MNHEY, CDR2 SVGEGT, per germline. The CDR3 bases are TGTGCCAGCAGTTACCCCCCGACAGGACTTAATTCACCCCTCCACTTT. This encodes CASSYPPTGLNSPLHF.

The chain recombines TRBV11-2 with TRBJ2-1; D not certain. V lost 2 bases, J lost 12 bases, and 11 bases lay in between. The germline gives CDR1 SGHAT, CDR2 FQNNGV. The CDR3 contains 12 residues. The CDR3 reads CASSLNQKMQFF. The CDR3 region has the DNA TGTGCCAGCAGCTTAAACCAAAAGATGCAGTTCTTC.

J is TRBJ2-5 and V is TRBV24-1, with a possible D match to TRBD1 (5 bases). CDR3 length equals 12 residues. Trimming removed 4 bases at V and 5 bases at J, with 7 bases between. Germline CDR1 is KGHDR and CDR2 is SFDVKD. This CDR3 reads CATSDPGETQYF. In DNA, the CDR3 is TGTGCCACCAGTGACCCAGGGGAGACCCAGTACTTC.

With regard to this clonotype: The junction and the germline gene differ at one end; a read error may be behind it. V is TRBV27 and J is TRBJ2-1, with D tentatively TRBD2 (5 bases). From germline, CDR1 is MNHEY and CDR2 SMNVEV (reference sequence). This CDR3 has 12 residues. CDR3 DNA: TGTGCCACCGGGGAGAGAAACAATCAGCAGTTCTTC. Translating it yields CATGERNNQQFF.

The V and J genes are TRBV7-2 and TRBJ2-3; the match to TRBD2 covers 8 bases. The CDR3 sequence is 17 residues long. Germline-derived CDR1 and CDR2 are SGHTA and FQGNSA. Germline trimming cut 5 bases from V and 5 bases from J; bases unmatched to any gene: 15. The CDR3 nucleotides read TGTGCCAGCAGCAACCGGGGGGGTCTGGGTGAGAGAGATACGCAGTATTTT. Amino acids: CASSNRGGLGERDTQYF.

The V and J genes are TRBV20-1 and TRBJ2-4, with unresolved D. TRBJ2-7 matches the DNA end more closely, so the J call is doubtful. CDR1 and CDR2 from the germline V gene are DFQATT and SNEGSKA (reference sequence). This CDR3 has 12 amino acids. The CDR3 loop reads CSATQDRYEQYF. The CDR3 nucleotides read TGCAGTGCTACTCAAGATCGATACGAGCAGTACTTC.

The CDR3 here is CASSKRLTRSYEQYF. The CDR3 DNA reads TGTGCCAGCAGCAAAAGGCTGACCAGGAGCTACGAGCAGTACTTC. V usage is TRBV21-1 and J usage is TRBJ2-7. TRBV21-1 is flagged as a pseudogene. The CDR3 has 15 amino acids.

CDR3: CASSRQDPPDGYTF. The CDR3 nucleotides read TGTGCCAGCAGTAGACAGGACCCCCCGGATGGCTACACCTTC. The chain carries TRBV3-1 and TRBJ1-2, with D maybe TRBD1 (6 bases). V dropped 6 bases and J dropped 6 bases, with 17 bases sitting between them. CDR1 and CDR2 (germline): LGHDT, YNNKEL (reference sequence). This CDR3 is built from 14 residues.

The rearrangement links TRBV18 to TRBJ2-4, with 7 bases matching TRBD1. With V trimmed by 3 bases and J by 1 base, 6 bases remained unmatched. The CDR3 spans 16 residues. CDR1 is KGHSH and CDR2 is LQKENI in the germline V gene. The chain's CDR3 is CASSPPQTGAKNIQYF. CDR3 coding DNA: TGTGCCAGCTCACCCCCGCAGACAGGGGCCAAAAACATTCAGTACTTC.